This TCR beta chain originates from a study of monozygotic twins with cystic fibrosis (dated by TCRdb to about 2021). Regarding the research as a whole: Barcoded libraries were prepared with about 15 PCR cycles from 2.5 to 3 micrograms of fragmented DNA. The study compared TCR beta repertoires within and between 16 monozygotic twin pairs with cystic fibrosis to assess genetic influence on V and J gene usage. Made up mostly of children and adolescents, the cohort included ten female and six male twin pairs ranging in age from roughly 2.0 to 40 years, with a median of about 9.5 years. On the day of blood sampling, twins were ranked among 980 or so cohort participants for weight-for-height and for FEVPerc (FEV1 disease centile). Data for three of the twin pairs had previously been reported in another context.

About this clone itself: This clone's antigen is unknown. It has no much larger one-base neighbor in the sample; base qualities were not kept.

TCR beta CDR3 regions were amplified by multiplex PCR with the immunoSEQ immune profiling system according to the manufacturer's instructions. An Illumina NextSeq system was used for sequencing. From the authors' description of their analysis: The immunoSEQ Analyzer platform handled processing of the sequence data, and clonality was calculated by taking the square root of Simpson's index of productive rearrangements. Similarity in V and J usage was quantified by Jensen-Shannon distance, and CDR3 generation probabilities were calculated with OLGA. Shared CDR3 sequences were searched against the immuneACCESS database (August 2020) and VDJdb (December 2020). TCRdb provides this immuneACCESS table in a form limited to in-frame rearrangements. Some clones are lacking; in checked studies, under half of them reflect an unresolved V gene, and why the rest are absent is not known. The DNA was the basis for D and trimming; V, J and clone size are from that table. This sample comprises just over 35,000 clones, about 90% of them detected only once. The ten largest clonotypes hold roughly 0.2% of the sample.

The twin pairs came from the European Cystic Fibrosis Twin and Sibling Study Cohort, a cohort that recruited patients from over a hundred CF clinics across 14 European countries. Zygosity and CFTR genotype were confirmed in-house, and zygosity was tested by multiplex PCR of nine short tandem repeat loci. Each twin gave a peripheral blood sample, and clinical parameters were documented on that same day of blood sampling. Genomic DNA was isolated from peripheral blood cells with phenol/chloroform and kept in TE buffer at 4 degrees C. Overall results and qualifications from the work: The cohort was small, and the number of shared CDR3s showed no association with age, concordance or disease severity. Sharing of nucleotide-identical clonotypes was significantly greater within monozygotic CF twin pairs than between unrelated CF individuals (P = 0.000026, Mann-Whitney). The greatest similarity to the co-twin was observed for V gene usage in 13 of 16 pairs and for J usage in 8 of 16 pairs, which suggested genetic constraints. Simpson clonality tended to be low (median approximately 0.01), which suggests a naive-dominated repertoire, although clonality was higher in the most severely affected patients.

CDR1 and CDR2 are read off the germline V gene as SGHRS and YFSETQ. The CDR3, cysteine through phenylalanine, is 15 amino acids long. The only DNA kept is the CDR3, 45 bases in frame from the first base. V and J lose 4 bases and 6 bases, and a span of 19 bases separates them. The chain was built from TRBV5-1 and TRBJ1-1; the best D guess is TRBD1, with 5 bases matching. This receptor was taken from a boy younger than 10 with cystic fibrosis. Sequencing used blood. Read as DNA, the sequence is TGCGCCAGCAGCCCCCCAGCGCGGGGGTTGGCTGAAGCTTTCTTT. Its coded protein is CASSPPARGLAEAFF.